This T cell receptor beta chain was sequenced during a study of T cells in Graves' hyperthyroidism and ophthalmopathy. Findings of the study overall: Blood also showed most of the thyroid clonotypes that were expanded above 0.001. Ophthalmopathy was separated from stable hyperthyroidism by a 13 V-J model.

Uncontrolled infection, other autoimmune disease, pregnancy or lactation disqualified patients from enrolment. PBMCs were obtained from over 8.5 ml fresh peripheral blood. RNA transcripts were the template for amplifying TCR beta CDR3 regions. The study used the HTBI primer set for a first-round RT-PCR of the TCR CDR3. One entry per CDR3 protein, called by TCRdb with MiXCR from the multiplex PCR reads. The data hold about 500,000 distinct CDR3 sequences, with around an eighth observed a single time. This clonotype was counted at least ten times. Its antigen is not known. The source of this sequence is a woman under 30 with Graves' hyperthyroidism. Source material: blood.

The CDR3 nucleotides are TGCGCCAGCAGCTTGAGGGGAGGGACTGAAGCTTTCTTT. This codes for CASSLRGGTEAFF. This rearrangement joins TRBV5-1 to TRBJ1-1, with D possibly being TRBD1 (5 bases). The CDR3 length is 13 residues. The V and J ends lost 1 base and 5 bases respectively, with 9 bases between them. From germline, CDR1 is SGHRS and CDR2 YFSETQ.